This T cell receptor beta chain was documented in a study of blood T cell repertoires in COVID-19. Overall study context: Spain, Italy and the United States supplied samples that represented acute and convalescent COVID-19. PBMCs, B-cell-depleted T cells, or T cells provided the cDNA or gDNA that made up the material.

Per the original methods: Counts of nucleated cells, estimated from reference gene primer amplification, were obtained. Generated by immunoSEQ multiplex PCR, the TCRdb table keeps only in-frame clones and is missing some. V, J and clone size derive from that table, while D and trimming were established from the DNA sequence. The sample records 70,000 to 95,000 clones, approximately 80% being singletons. The CDR3 covers 15 residues. Germline loops: CDR1 SQVTM, CDR2 ANQGSEA. Trimming removed 1 base from V and 1 base from J, with 13 bases in between. The clonotype comes from a human donor in a cohort sampled during active COVID-19. The sample comprised peripheral blood. The rearrangement joins TRBV29-1 to TRBJ2-5, with D unclear. The CDR3 DNA sequence: TGCAGCGTTGAAGGGGCTAAACTGGGCCAAGAGACCCAGTACTTC. This codes for CSVEGAKLGQETQYF.